Given below is one TCR beta chain in context. The CDR3 length is 13 residues. Germline V gene sequence: CDR1 SGHVS, CDR2 FQNEAQ. Losses at the gene ends were 5 bases for V and 6 bases for J; bases not matched to a gene: 7. Original processing notes: Scientists estimated how many nucleated cells there were by amplifying reference gene primers. TCRdb keeps only in-frame clones here, not all; method: immunoSEQ multiplex PCR. V and J calls and clone size are as listed in that table; D and trimming were resolved from the DNA. This table has nearly 95,000 clones, 87% appearing once. The data derive from a study of blood T cell repertoires in COVID-19. Across the whole study: Samples taken during acute and convalescent COVID-19 were collected in the United States, Italy and Spain. T cells, B-cell-depleted T cells, or PBMCs supplied cDNA or gDNA.

The clonotype was recovered from an elderly woman with acute or convalescent COVID-19. Sequencing was done on a sample of peripheral blood. The chain carries TRBV7-8 and TRBJ2-7, with 7 nucleotides matching TRBD1. In DNA form, the CDR3 reads TGTGCCAGCAGCATCGGACAGGCGGGCGAGCAGTACTTC. Residues: CASSIGQAGEQYF.